Following are 3 T cell receptor beta chains from one sample sequenced in a study of cytomegalovirus exposure and HLA in healthy donors. PCR involved 60 Vbeta and 13 Jbeta primers. Data came from immunoSEQ multiplex PCR; TCRdb stores just in-frame clones and leaves some out. The sample carries 150,000 to 200,000 clones, 72% recorded once. Sequencing input: PBMCs. The receptor source for this set is a human donor in good health.

In DNA, the CDR3 is TGTGCCAGCGTTTCGTGGGACAGGGGTAATTCACCCCTCCACTTT. This encodes CASVSWDRGNSPLHF. The chain employs TRBV5-6 and TRBJ1-6; 10 bases are a match to TRBD1. The length of the CDR3 is 15 residues. The V segment lost 7 bases and the J segment 6 bases; nucleotides outside the gene matches: 7. Per germline, CDR1 SGHDT and CDR2 YYEEEE.

This clone appeared once. This chain links TRBV5-3 with TRBJ1-2, with D uncertain. TRBV5-3 is identified as an open reading frame with a role that is uncertain. Trimming took off 0 bases at V and 4 bases at J, with 13 bases between the two ends. The CDR3 is made up of 15 amino acids. CDR3 loop: CARSLAWGAPYGYTF. The CDR3 DNA reads TGTGCCAGAAGCTTGGCCTGGGGAGCCCCCTATGGCTACACCTTC.

The J gene is TRBJ2-3, the V gene TRBV5-1, with D possibly matching TRBD1 (5 bases). CDR3 length equals 16 residues. V lost 0 bases, J lost 0 bases, and 11 bases lay in between. Germline values: CDR1 SGHRS, CDR2 YFSETQ. CDR3 DNA: TGCGCCAGCAGCTTGGCCCCGACAGCCAGCACAGATACGCAGTATTTT. Protein sequence: CASSLAPTASTDTQYF.